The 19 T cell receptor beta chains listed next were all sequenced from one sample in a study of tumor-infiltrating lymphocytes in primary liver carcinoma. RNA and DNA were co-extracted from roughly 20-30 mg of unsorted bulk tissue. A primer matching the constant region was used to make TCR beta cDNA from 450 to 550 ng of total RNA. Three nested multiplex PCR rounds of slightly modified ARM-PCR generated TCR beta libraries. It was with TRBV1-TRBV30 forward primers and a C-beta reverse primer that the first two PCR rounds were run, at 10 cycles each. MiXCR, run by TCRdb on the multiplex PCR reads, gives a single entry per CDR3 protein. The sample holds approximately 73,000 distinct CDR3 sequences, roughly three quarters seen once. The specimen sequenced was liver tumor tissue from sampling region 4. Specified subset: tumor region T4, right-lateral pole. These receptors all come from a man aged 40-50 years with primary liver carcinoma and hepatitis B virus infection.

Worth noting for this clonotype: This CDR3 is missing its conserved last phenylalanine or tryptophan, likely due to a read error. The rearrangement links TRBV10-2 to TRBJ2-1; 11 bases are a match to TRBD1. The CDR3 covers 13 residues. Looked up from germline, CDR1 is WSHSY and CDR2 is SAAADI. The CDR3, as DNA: TGCGCAGGCGGGACAGGGGGAGACAATCAGCAGTTCTTA. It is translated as CAGGTGGDNQQFL.

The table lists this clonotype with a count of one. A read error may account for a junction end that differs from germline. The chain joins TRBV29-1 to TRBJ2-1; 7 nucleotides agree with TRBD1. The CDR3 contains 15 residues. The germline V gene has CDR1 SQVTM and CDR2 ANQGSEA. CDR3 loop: CSVGKGTVTYNEQFF. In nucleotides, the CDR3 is TGTAGCGTTGGCAAGGGGACAGTTACTTACAATGAGCAGTTCTTC.

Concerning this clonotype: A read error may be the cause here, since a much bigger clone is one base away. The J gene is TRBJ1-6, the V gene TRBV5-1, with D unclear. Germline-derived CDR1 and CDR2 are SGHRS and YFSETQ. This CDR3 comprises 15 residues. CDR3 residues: CASSLAGSYNSPPHF. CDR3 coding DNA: TGCGCCAGCAGCTTGGCGGGCTCCTATAATTCACCCCCCCACTTT. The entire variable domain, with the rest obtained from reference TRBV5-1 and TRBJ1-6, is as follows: KAGVTQTPRYLIKTRGQQVTLSCSPISGHRSVSWYQQTPGQGLQFLFEYFSETQRNKGNFPGRFSGRQFSNSRSEMNVSTLELGDSALYLCASSLAGSYNSPPHFGNGTRLTVT.

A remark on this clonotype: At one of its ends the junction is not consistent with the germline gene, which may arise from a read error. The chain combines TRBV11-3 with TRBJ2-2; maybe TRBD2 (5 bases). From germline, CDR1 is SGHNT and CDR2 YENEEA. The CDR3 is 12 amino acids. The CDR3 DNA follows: TGTGCCAGCAGCCCTTACGGCGGGTGGCTGTCTTTT. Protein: CASSPYGGWLSF.

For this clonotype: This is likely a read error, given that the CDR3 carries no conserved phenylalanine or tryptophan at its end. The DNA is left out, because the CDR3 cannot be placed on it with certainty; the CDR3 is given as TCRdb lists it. The CDR3 sequence is CASSLVSGGSRQETQHL. The genes are TRBV11-2 and TRBJ2-5; the table's D call, TRBD2, has no DNA check behind it. From germline, CDR1 is SGHAT and CDR2 FQNNGV. The CDR3 comprises 17 residues, both ends counted.

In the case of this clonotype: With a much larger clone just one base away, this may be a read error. CDR3 region: CASSLSSGNYEQYF. The CDR3, as DNA: TGCGCCAGCAGCCTTTCCAGCGGGAACTACGAGCAGTACTTC. The chain combines TRBV5-1 with TRBJ2-7, with TRBD2 matching 7 bases. V was pared by 4 bases and J by 3 bases, with 7 bases of the junction left unmatched. The CDR3 is 14 amino acids. Germline V CDR1 and CDR2: SGHRS, YFSETQ.

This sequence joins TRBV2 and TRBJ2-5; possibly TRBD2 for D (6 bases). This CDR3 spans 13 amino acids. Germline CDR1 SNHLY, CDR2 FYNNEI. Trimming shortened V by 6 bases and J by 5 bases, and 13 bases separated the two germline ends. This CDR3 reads CASRDPEGETQYF. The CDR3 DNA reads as TGTGCCAGCAGGGATCCGGAGGGGGAGACCCAGTACTTC. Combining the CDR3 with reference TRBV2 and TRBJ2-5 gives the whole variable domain EPEVTQTPSHQVTQMGQEVILRCVPISNHLYFYWYRQILGQKVEFLVSFYNNEISEKSEIFDDQFSVERPDGSNFTLKIRSTKLEDSAMYFCASRDPEGETQYFGPGTRLLVL.

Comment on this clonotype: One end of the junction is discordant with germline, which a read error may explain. The CDR3 coding sequence is TGTGCCAGCAGCTTAGACTTTGGGACACCCAGTTCCTACAAGCAGTACTTC. Its protein is CASSLDFGTPSSYKQYF. The rearrangement links TRBV11-2 to TRBJ2-7; a possible D gene is TRBD1 (6 bases). This CDR3 contains 17 residues. CDR1 SGHAT and CDR2 FQNNGV come from the germline V gene.

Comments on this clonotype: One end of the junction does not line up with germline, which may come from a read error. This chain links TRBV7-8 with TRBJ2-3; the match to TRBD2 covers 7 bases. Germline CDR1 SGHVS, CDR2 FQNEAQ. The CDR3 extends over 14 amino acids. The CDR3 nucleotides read TGTGTCAGCAGCTTAGGACTAGGCACAGATACACAGTATTTT. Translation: CVSSLGLGTDTQYF.

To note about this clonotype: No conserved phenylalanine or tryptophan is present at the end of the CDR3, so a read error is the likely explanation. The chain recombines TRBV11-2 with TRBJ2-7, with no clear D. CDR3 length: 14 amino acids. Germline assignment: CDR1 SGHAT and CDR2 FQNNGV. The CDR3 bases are TGTGCCAGCAGCTTAAATGACACTGCCTACGAACAGTACCTC. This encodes CASSLNDTAYEQYL.

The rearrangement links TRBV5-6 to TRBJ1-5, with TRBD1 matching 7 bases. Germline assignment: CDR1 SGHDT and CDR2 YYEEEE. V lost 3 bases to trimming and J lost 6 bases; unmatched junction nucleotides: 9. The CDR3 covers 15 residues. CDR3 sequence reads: CASSSGQVSGQPQHF. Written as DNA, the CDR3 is TGTGCCAGCAGCTCTGGACAGGTGTCAGGTCAGCCCCAGCATTTT. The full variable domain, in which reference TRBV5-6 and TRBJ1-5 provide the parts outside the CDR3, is DAGVTQSPTHLIKTRGQQVTLRCSPKSGHDTVSWYQQALGQGPQFIFQYYEEEERQRGNFPDRFSGHQFPNYSSELNVNALLLGDSALYLCASSSGQVSGQPQHFGDGTRLSIL.

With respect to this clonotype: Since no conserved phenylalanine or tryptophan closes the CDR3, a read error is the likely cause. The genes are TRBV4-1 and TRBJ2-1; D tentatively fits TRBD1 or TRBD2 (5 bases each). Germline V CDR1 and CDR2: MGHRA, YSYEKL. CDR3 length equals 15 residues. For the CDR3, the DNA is TGTGCCAGCAGCCAAGCTTCTAGCAGCTCAGGGGAGCAGTTCTAC. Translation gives CASSQASSSSGEQFY.

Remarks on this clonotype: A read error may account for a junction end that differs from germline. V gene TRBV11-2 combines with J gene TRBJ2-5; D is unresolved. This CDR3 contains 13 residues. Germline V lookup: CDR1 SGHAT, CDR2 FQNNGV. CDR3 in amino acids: CASSLSIGETQHF. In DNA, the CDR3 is TGTGCCAGCAGCCTTAGCATCGGAGAGACCCAGCACTTC.

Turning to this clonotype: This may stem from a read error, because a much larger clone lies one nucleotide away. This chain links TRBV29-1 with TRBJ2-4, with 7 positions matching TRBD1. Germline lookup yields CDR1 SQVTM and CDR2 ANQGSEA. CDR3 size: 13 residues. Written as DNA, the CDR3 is TGCAGCGCCCTCGGGACAGCCAAAAACATTCGGTACTTC. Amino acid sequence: CSALGTAKNIRYF.

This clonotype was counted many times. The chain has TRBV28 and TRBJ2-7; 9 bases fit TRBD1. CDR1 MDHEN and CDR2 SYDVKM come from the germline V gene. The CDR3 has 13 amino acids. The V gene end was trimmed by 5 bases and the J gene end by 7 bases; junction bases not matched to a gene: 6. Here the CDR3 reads CASSRDRDLEQYF. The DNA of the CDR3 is TGTGCCAGCAGTCGGGACAGGGACCTTGAGCAGTACTTC. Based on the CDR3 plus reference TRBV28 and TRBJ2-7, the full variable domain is DVKVTQSSRYLVKRTGEKVFLECVQDMDHENMFWYRQDPGLGLRLIYFSYDVKMKEKGDIPEGYSVSREKKERFSLILESASTNQTSMYLCASSRDRDLEQYFGPGTRLTVT.

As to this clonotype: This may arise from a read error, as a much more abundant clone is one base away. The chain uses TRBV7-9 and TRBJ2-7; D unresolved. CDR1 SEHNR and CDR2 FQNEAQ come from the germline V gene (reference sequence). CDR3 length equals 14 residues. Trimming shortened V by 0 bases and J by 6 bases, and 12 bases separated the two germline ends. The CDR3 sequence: CASSLADRVGEQYF. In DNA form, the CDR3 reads TGTGCCAGCAGCTTAGCGGACCGGGTGGGCGAGCAGTACTTC.

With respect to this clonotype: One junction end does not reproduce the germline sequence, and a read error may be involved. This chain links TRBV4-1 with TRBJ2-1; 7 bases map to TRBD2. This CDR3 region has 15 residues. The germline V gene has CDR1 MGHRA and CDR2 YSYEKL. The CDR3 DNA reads TGCGCCAGCAGCCAAAACGGGAGGCCCGAAAATGAGCGGTTCTTC. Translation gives CASSQNGRPENERFF.

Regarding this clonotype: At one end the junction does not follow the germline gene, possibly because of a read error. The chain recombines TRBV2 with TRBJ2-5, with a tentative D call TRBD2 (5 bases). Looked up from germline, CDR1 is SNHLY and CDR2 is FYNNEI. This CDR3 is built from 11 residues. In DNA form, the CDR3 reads TGTGCCAGCGCCCCGGGGAAGACCCTGTACTTC. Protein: CASAPGKTLYF.

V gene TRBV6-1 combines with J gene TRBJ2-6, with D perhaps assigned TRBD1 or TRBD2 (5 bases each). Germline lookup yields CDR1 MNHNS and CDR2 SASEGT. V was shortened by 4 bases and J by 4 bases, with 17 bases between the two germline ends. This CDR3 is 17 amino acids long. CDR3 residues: CASSVRDRYSGANVLTF. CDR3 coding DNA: TGTGCCAGCAGTGTAAGGGACCGATACTCAGGGGCCAACGTCCTGACTTTC.